Presented here are 24 T cell receptor beta chains from one specimen sequenced in a study of blood T cell repertoires in COVID-19. Only in-frame clones appear in the TCRdb table, and some are missing; sequencing was by immunoSEQ multiplex PCR. The sample carries 170,000 or so clones, roughly 84% recorded once. The sample taken for sequencing was peripheral blood. The receptors shown here come from a man younger than 30 with active or convalescent COVID-19.

The chain employs TRBV19 and TRBJ2-1; a possible D gene is TRBD2 (6 bases). Germline CDR1 and CDR2: LNHDA and SQIVND (reference sequence). V was clipped by 6 bases and J by 9 bases, with 12 bases between them. The CDR3 runs to 12 residues. The CDR3 is CASSRGFGEQFF. For the CDR3, the DNA is TGTGCCAGTAGCCGGGGGTTCGGTGAGCAGTTCTTC.

A few counts support this clone. The chain recombines TRBV12-3 or TRBV12-4 with TRBJ2-7; 8 nucleotides align to TRBD2. The ends lost 0 bases at V and 6 bases at J; junction bases unmatched: 1. The CDR3 covers 13 residues. The CDR3, as DNA: TGTGCCAGCAGTTTAGCTAGCGGGACCGAGCAGTACTTC. Its protein product is CASSLASGTEQYF.

This chain joins TRBV7-6 and TRBJ2-5; tentative D call: TRBD1 (6 bases). There are 14 residues in the CDR3. The germline V gene encodes CDR1 SGHVS and CDR2 FNYEAQ. V was pared by 3 bases and J by 5 bases, with 13 bases between. The CDR3 here is CASSLLRGEETQYF. For the CDR3, the DNA is TGTGCCAGCAGCTTGCTCAGGGGTGAGGAGACCCAGTACTTC.

Here the CDR3 reads CASSVSDRGPFYEAFF. CDR3 bases: TGTGCCAGCAGCGTGTCCGACAGGGGGCCGTTCTATGAAGCTTTCTTT. The chain links TRBV7-9 to TRBJ1-1; TRBD1 aligns across 10 bases. Germline V gene lookup returns CDR1 SEHNR and CDR2 FQNEAQ (reference sequence). The CDR3 is 16 residues long. V shed 5 bases, J shed 7 bases, and the junction held 13 bases outside the gene matches. Combining the CDR3 with reference TRBV7-9 and TRBJ1-1 gives the whole variable domain DTGVSQNPRHKITKRGQNVTFRCDPISEHNRLYWYRQTLGQGPEFLTYFQNEAQLEKSRLLSDRFSAERPKGSFSTLEIQRTEQGDSAMYLCASSVSDRGPFYEAFFGQGTRLTVV.

The gene calls are TRBV7-9 and TRBJ2-7; D is perhaps TRBD2 (5 bases). Trimming removed 5 bases from V and 3 bases from J, with 11 bases in between. The CDR3 runs 13 residues. Looked up from germline, CDR1 is SEHNR and CDR2 is FQNEAQ (reference sequence). The CDR3 nucleotides read TGTGCCAGCAGCGGGCGGGCGGACTACGAGCAGTACTTC. Its translation is CASSGRADYEQYF.

In this sample, this clone turned up once. The chain uses TRBV6-5 and TRBJ2-7, with TRBD1 identical over 7 bases. The junction had 6 bases not matched to a gene; V was cut back by 4 bases and J by 6 bases. The CDR3 has 13 residues. The germline CDR1 and CDR2 sequences are MNHEY and SVGAGI. The CDR3 nucleotides read TGTGCCAGCAGTTCCTACAGGGGAAGCGAGCAGTACTTC. Amino acids: CASSSYRGSEQYF.

V usage is TRBV28 and J usage is TRBJ2-3; 8 bases map to TRBD2. In germline, CDR1 is MDHEN, CDR2 SYDVKM. The junction had 14 bases not matched to a gene; V was cut back by 6 bases and J by 6 bases. CDR3 length: 16 residues. The CDR3 sequence: CASRDGGAGRSDTQYF. The CDR3 DNA reads TGTGCCAGCAGAGACGGGGGGGCAGGTCGATCGGATACGCAGTATTTT.

The chain is built from TRBV6-6 and TRBJ1-5; maybe TRBD1 (6 bases). In germline, CDR1 is MNHNY, CDR2 SVGAGI (reference sequence). This CDR3 is built from 14 residues. V was clipped by 6 bases and J by 6 bases, with 15 bases between them. The CDR3 spells CASRPTGSRQPQHF. The CDR3 nucleotides are TGTGCCAGCAGGCCAACAGGGTCCCGTCAGCCCCAGCATTTT.

The chain has TRBV7-8 and TRBJ1-6; D is uncertain. This CDR3 contains 17 residues. Germline V lookup: CDR1 SGHVS, CDR2 FQNEAQ. V was clipped by 1 base and J by 0 bases, with 10 bases between them. CDR3 sequence: CASSLGSVSSYNSPLHF. The CDR3 DNA is TGTGCCAGCAGCTTAGGATCCGTTAGCTCCTATAATTCACCCCTCCACTTT.

The genes are TRBV19 and TRBJ1-5; a weak D match, TRBD1 (6 bases). Trimming took off 6 bases at V and 3 bases at J, with 12 bases between the two ends. CDR3 length equals 14 residues. Germline V gene sequence: CDR1 LNHDA, CDR2 SQIVND (reference sequence). This CDR3 is CASRQGTYNQPQHF. The CDR3 nucleotides read TGTGCCAGTAGACAGGGAACCTACAATCAGCCCCAGCATTTT. The complete variable domain, with remaining parts taken from reference TRBV19 and TRBJ1-5, reads DGGITQSPKYLFRKEGQNVTLSCEQNLNHDAMYWYRQDPGQGLRLIYYSQIVNDFQKGDIAEGYSVSREKKESFPLTVTSAQKNPTAFYLCASRQGTYNQPQHFGDGTRLSIL.

The chain joins TRBV24-1 to TRBJ2-5; 10 bases agree with TRBD1. CDR1 is KGHDR, CDR2 SFDVKD, per germline. CDR3 length: 18 amino acids. V dropped 3 bases and J dropped 2; count of bases not matched to a gene: 11. This CDR3 reads CATSDPSSTGGLQETQYF. The DNA for the CDR3 is TGTGCCACCAGTGATCCCTCATCGACAGGGGGCCTGCAAGAGACCCAGTACTTC.

The V gene is TRBV7-3, the J gene TRBJ1-2; D not certain. The V gene lost 1 base and the J gene lost 7 bases, with 10 bases spanning the gap. The germline CDR1 and CDR2 sequences are SGHTA and FQGTGA. The CDR3 totals 13 residues. The CDR3 here is CASSLNSLSGYTF. CDR3 nucleotide sequence: TGTGCCAGCAGCTTAAACAGTCTGTCTGGCTACACCTTC.

The chain has TRBV13 and TRBJ2-5; 7 bases map to TRBD2. This CDR3 has 14 amino acids. Trimming cost V 3 bases and J 4 bases; bases outside gene matches: 5. Germline assignment: CDR1 PRHDT and CDR2 FYEKMQ (reference sequence). The DNA for the CDR3 is TGTGCCAGCAGCTTTACGTCGGGGGGAGAGACCCAGTACTTC. Amino acid sequence: CASSFTSGGETQYF.

The chain links TRBV3-1 (or the pseudogene TRBV3-2) to TRBJ1-1; D possibly corresponds to TRBD1 (5 bases). CDR1 and CDR2 (germline): LGHDT, YNNKEL (reference sequence). The CDR3 spans 13 residues. The V end lost 8 bases, the J end lost 1 base, and 11 bases lay between the germline ends. The CDR3 DNA reads as TGTGCCAGCCTCAAGGGGCCGAACACTGAAGCTTTCTTT. This sequence encodes CASLKGPNTEAFF.

V gene TRBV6-2 or TRBV6-3 combines with J gene TRBJ1-5; TRBD1 aligns across 7 bases. V shed 6 bases and J 2 bases; nucleotides not matched to a gene: 10. The CDR3 is made up of 16 amino acids. Germline V gene sequence: CDR1 MNHEY, CDR2 SVGEGT. CDR3 DNA sequence: TGTGCCAGCAGCGGCTGGGGGCAGGGGGGCAATCAGCCCCAGCATTTT. It encodes CASSGWGQGGNQPQHF.

In its sample, this clone was seen once. J is TRBJ1-1 and V is TRBV4-2; D remains ambiguous. The germline V gene has CDR1 LGHNA and CDR2 YNFKEQ. The CDR3 is 12 amino acids. Trimming left V 4 bases short and J 8 bases short, with 11 bases between. For the CDR3, the DNA is TGTGCCAGCAGCCCATCACATCGCGAAGCTTTCTTT. As protein: CASSPSHREAFF.

This chain joins TRBV6-1 and TRBJ1-1; D is unresolved. The CDR3 length is 13 residues. The ends were cut back, 2 bases at V and 4 bases at J, with 8 bases in the middle. The V gene's germline CDR1 is MNHNS and CDR2 SASEGT. CDR3 loop: CASSEWYSTEAFF. CDR3 in DNA: TGTGCCAGCAGTGAATGGTATAGCACTGAAGCTTTCTTT.

This clone has just one count. The chain links TRBV6-6 to TRBJ2-4, with D perhaps TRBD1 (6 bases). CDR1 MNHNY and CDR2 SVGAGI come from the germline V gene (reference sequence). Trimming shortened V by 0 bases and J by 0 bases, and 9 bases separated the two germline ends. The length of the CDR3 is 16 residues. Written as DNA, the CDR3 is TGTGCCAGCAGTTACTCAGCAGGGGTAGCCAAAAACATTCAGTACTTC. Protein: CASSYSAGVAKNIQYF.

The chain is built from TRBV25-1 and TRBJ2-5; weak D call: TRBD2 (6 bases). Trimming shortened V by 1 base and J by 5 bases, and 14 bases separated the two germline ends. This CDR3 has 15 residues. CDR1 and CDR2 from the germline V gene are MGHDK and SYGVNS. The CDR3 DNA sequence: TGTGCCAGCAGTGAATTTCGGGAGTCGGGTGAGACCCAGTACTTC. Translation: CASSEFRESGETQYF.

The chain couples TRBV28 to TRBJ2-5, with D perhaps TRBD2 (7 bases). The CDR3 totals 16 residues. Per germline, CDR1 MDHEN and CDR2 SYDVKM. The ends were cut back, 4 bases at V and 4 bases at J, with 19 bases in the middle. Here the CDR3 reads CASSSPRGASGETQYF. As DNA, the CDR3 is TGTGCCAGCAGTTCCCCCCGGGGGGCGAGTGGAGAGACCCAGTACTTC.

V usage is TRBV28 and J usage is TRBJ1-5; the D is unclear. Looked up from germline, CDR1 is MDHEN and CDR2 is SYDVKM. The CDR3 totals 12 residues. V was trimmed by 7 bases and J by 3 bases, leaving 7 bases between them. CDR3 coding DNA: TGTGCCAGCACGCAGGCCAATCAGCCCCAGCATTTT. Translation: CASTQANQPQHF.

The chain joins TRBV4-1 to TRBJ2-6; D perhaps matches TRBD1 (6 bases). This CDR3 comprises 18 residues. Germline assignment: CDR1 MGHRA and CDR2 YSYEKL. V was pared by 1 base and J by 1 base, with 14 bases between. CDR3 in amino acids: CASSQGGFQGSGANVLTF. For the CDR3, the DNA is TGCGCCAGCAGCCAAGGGGGATTTCAGGGGTCTGGGGCCAACGTCCTGACTTTC.

The chain is built from TRBV29-1 and TRBJ1-4; D is possibly TRBD1 (5 bases). The V gene's germline CDR1 is SQVTM and CDR2 ANQGSEA. Deletions cut 7 bases from V and 8 bases from J, with 17 bases between. CDR3 size: 13 residues. DNA for the CDR3: TGCAGCGGCCGATTGGAGGGGAGGGAAAAACTGTTTTTT. Translation gives CSGRLEGREKLFF.

This rearrangement joins TRBV5-1 to TRBJ1-4; D uncertain. The CDR3 runs to 14 residues. Trimming cost V 4 bases and J 6 bases, with 13 bases left between them. The V gene's germline CDR1 is SGHRS and CDR2 YFSETQ. CDR3 DNA sequence: TGCGCCAGCAGCACGGGAGGGTTGGATGAAAAACTGTTTTTT. It codes for CASSTGGLDEKLFF.